Sequencing of this TCR beta chain was carried out in a study of CD8 T cells in ankylosing spondylitis. Overall study findings and caveats: What appeared characteristic of ankylosing spondylitis blood was a TCR beta motif of 7 or 8 highly homologous variants. Disease-associated clones were CD8+ and fairly uncommon in peripheral blood. Prior literature has documented some motif variants in synovial fluid and blood from reactive arthritis.

One entry per CDR3 protein results from TCRdb running MiXCR on the 5' RACE reads. This repertoire shows about 220,000 distinct CDR3 sequences, about 11% found once; its top ten account for less than 25%. With respect to this clonotype: Its antigen is still unknown.

V shed 2 bases and J 6 bases; nucleotides not matched to a gene: 6. CDR1 SGHTA and CDR2 FQGTGA come from the germline V gene. The CDR3 runs to 15 residues. The origin of this receptor is a male donor with ankylosing spondylitis or in good health (not recorded which). The chain links TRBV7-3 to TRBJ2-1; the match to TRBD2 covers 8 bases. The specimen sequenced was blood, either unsorted or a sorted T cell fraction (not recorded which). CDR3 sequence: CASSLLRGAPNEQFF. In nucleotides, the CDR3 is TGTGCCAGCAGCTTATTGCGGGGGGCTCCCAATGAGCAGTTCTTC.